Below are 30 T cell receptor beta chains sequenced from a single sample in a study of T cell responses to AZD1222 COVID-19 vaccine. Data came from immunoSEQ multiplex PCR; TCRdb stores just in-frame clones and leaves some out. The table lists 250,000 to 300,000 clones, approximately 94% of them singletons, with about 0.5% in the top ten. Sequenced material: peripheral blood, taken 28 days after the second AZD1222 dose. These receptors came from an adult who received the AZD1222 COVID-19 vaccine.

This chain connects TRBV4-1 to TRBJ2-5, with TRBD2 matching over 9 bases. Per the germline V gene, CDR1 is MGHRA and CDR2 is YSYEKL. V trimming: 0 bases; J trimming: 5 bases; junction bases outside the gene matches: 7. The CDR3 is made up of 16 amino acids. CDR3 sequence (DNA): TGCGCCAGCAGCCAAGAGAAGCGGGGGGTTGGGGAGACCCAGTACTTC. Translated: CASSQEKRGVGETQYF.

V gene TRBV4-1 combines with J gene TRBJ1-6; 9 bases fit TRBD1. From germline, CDR1 is MGHRA and CDR2 YSYEKL. Unmatched junction bases numbered 7, after V lost 0 bases and J lost 10 bases. The CDR3 extends over 16 amino acids. The CDR3 DNA sequence: TGCGCCAGCAGCCAAGATCCGACAGGGGGTCGATCACCCCTCCACTTT. Its translation: CASSQDPTGGRSPLHF.

The chain joins TRBV19 to TRBJ1-2, with D tentatively TRBD1 (6 bases). Trimming shortened V by 3 bases and J by 8 bases, and 13 bases separated the two germline ends. The CDR3 has 13 residues. Germline lookup yields CDR1 LNHDA and CDR2 SQIVND (reference sequence). This CDR3 reads CASSIGQGSGYTF. The CDR3 coding sequence is TGTGCCAGTAGTATTGGCCAGGGGAGCGGCTACACCTTC. The full variable domain, with the rest looked up from reference TRBV19 and TRBJ1-2, is DGGITQSPKYLFRKEGQNVTLSCEQNLNHDAMYWYRQDPGQGLRLIYYSQIVNDFQKGDIAEGYSVSREKKESFPLTVTSAQKNPTAFYLCASSIGQGSGYTFGSGTRLTVV.

This sequence joins TRBV7-9 and TRBJ1-2; maybe TRBD1 (6 bases). The V end was cut by 7 bases, the J end by 3 bases, with 15 bases between. The V gene's germline CDR1 is SEHNR and CDR2 FQNEAQ (reference sequence). The CDR3 is 14 amino acids. The CDR3 DNA is TGTGCCAGCACCTTCGGGGGCTTAGACTATGGCTACACCTTC. Translated: CASTFGGLDYGYTF.

The gene calls are TRBV3-1 (or the pseudogene TRBV3-2) and TRBJ2-1, with 8 bases identical to TRBD1. V lost 1 base and J lost 4; bases outside the gene matches: 12. This CDR3 is 18 amino acids long. Germline V gene lookup returns CDR1 LGHDT and CDR2 YNNKEL (reference sequence). CDR3 residues: CASSQGDFRGLLYNEQFF. The DNA of the CDR3 is TGTGCCAGCAGCCAAGGAGACTTCAGGGGGCTACTTTACAATGAGCAGTTCTTC.

This clone was seen only once. The chain is built from TRBV29-1 and TRBJ1-1, with D hard to call. V was pared by 6 bases and J by 2 bases, with 13 bases between. The germline V gene has CDR1 SQVTM and CDR2 ANQGSEA. The length of the CDR3 is 13 residues. CDR3 nucleotides: TGCAGCGTGAGGCTTACCATTAACACTGAAGCTTTCTTT. Its translation is CSVRLTINTEAFF.

The CDR3 bases are TGCGCCAGCAGCGAGGGGACCGGTAATGAAAAACTGTTTTTT. Its translation: CASSEGTGNEKLFF. V gene TRBV5-1 combines with J gene TRBJ1-4; the D gene is possibly TRBD1 (5 bases). Germline values: CDR1 SGHRS, CDR2 YFSETQ. V lost 4 bases, J lost 4 bases, and 11 bases lay in between. The CDR3 is 14 residues long.

V usage is TRBV4-1 and J usage is TRBJ2-2; D is unresolved. This CDR3 contains 14 residues. CDR1 is MGHRA and CDR2 is YSYEKL in the germline V gene. Trimming left V 1 base short and J 7 bases short, with 10 bases between. CDR3 amino acids: CASSQAEQGGELFF. CDR3 nucleotide sequence: TGCGCCAGCAGCCAAGCCGAACAAGGCGGGGAGCTGTTTTTT.

The chain is built from TRBV3-1 (or the pseudogene TRBV3-2) and TRBJ1-6; D is unclear. Germline CDR1 and CDR2: LGHDT and YNNKEL (reference sequence). Trimming cost V 1 base and J 10 bases, with 14 bases left between them. The CDR3 has 15 residues. The CDR3 coding sequence is TGTGCCAGCAGCCAAGTCGAGACCGGCGGCTCACCCCTCCACTTT. Translation gives CASSQVETGGSPLHF.

This clone was recorded only once. The V call is TRBV15, the J call TRBJ1-5; possibly TRBD1 for D (6 bases). This CDR3 is 17 amino acids long. Per germline, CDR1 LNHNV and CDR2 YYDKDF (reference sequence). Trimming removed 3 bases from V and 5 bases from J, with 20 bases in between. CDR3 bases: TGTGCCACCAGCAGGGTCCCGGGGGGCCCCGCGGATCAGCCCCAGCATTTT. Translation: CATSRVPGGPADQPQHF.

The V and J genes are TRBV6-5 and TRBJ2-4, with a weak D call TRBD2 (6 bases). The length of the CDR3 is 13 residues. Germline lookup yields CDR1 MNHEY and CDR2 SVGAGI. Trimming removed 6 bases from V and 6 bases from J, with 12 bases in between. The CDR3 here is CASSPARGNIQYF. The CDR3 bases are TGTGCCAGCAGCCCCGCGCGGGGAAACATTCAGTACTTC.

This clone occurred once. The CDR3 sequence: CASRVGAGEPGELFF. The CDR3 nucleotides are TGTGCCAGTCGGGTTGGAGCGGGAGAGCCCGGGGAGCTGTTTTTT. The gene calls are TRBV19 and TRBJ2-2, with 8 bases that match TRBD2. Germline V lookup: CDR1 LNHDA, CDR2 SQIVND (reference sequence). The CDR3 is made up of 15 amino acids. V lost 8 bases, J lost 6 bases, and 11 bases stayed unmatched.

This chain connects TRBV4-2 to TRBJ1-6; 9 bases match TRBD1. The germline CDR1 and CDR2 sequences are LGHNA and YNFKEQ. The CDR3 is 20 residues long. Trimming cost V 0 bases and J 7 bases; bases outside gene matches: 16. The CDR3 coding sequence is TGTGCCAGCAGCCAAGATAGGGGGGCCGGGACAGGGATGAGGAATTCACCCCTCCACTTT. Amino acids: CASSQDRGAGTGMRNSPLHF.

V and J are TRBV7-2 and TRBJ1-2, with D perhaps matching TRBD1 (6 bases). The CDR3 contains 17 residues. V was pared by 0 bases and J by 2 bases, with 16 bases between. Germline lookup yields CDR1 SGHTA and CDR2 FQGNSA. As DNA, the CDR3 is TGTGCCAGCAGCTTAGCGCTTAGGGGGGACTCCAACTATGGCTACACCTTC. Translation: CASSLALRGDSNYGYTF.

In its sample, this clone was seen once. The V and J genes are TRBV19 and TRBJ2-7, with unresolved D. The V gene's germline CDR1 is LNHDA and CDR2 SQIVND (reference sequence). Trimming left V 10 bases short and J 3 bases short, with 10 bases between. The CDR3 totals 11 residues. The CDR3 bases are TGTGCCACCCGAGGTCACTACGAGCAGTACTTC. As protein: CATRGHYEQYF. Full variable domain (outside the CDR3, taken from reference TRBV19 and TRBJ2-7): DGGITQSPKYLFRKEGQNVTLSCEQNLNHDAMYWYRQDPGQGLRLIYYSQIVNDFQKGDIAEGYSVSREKKESFPLTVTSAQKNPTAFYLCATRGHYEQYFGPGTRLTVT.

The V and J genes are TRBV2 and TRBJ2-4, with 7 positions matching TRBD1. Germline CDR1 and CDR2: SNHLY and FYNNEI. The CDR3 is 13 residues long. With V trimmed by 6 bases and J by 8 bases, 7 bases remained unmatched. CDR3 coding DNA: TGTGCCAGCAGGCAGGGACAGCCAGACATTCAGTACTTC. Protein sequence: CASRQGQPDIQYF.

This rearrangement joins TRBV12-5 to TRBJ1-1; a possible D gene is TRBD1 (5 bases). The CDR3 sequence is 15 residues long. Germline V CDR1 and CDR2: LGHNT, FRNRAP. With 0 bases removed from V and 1 base from J, the gap between germline ends came to 9 bases. The CDR3 nucleotides read TGTGCTAGTGGTTTGGTACAAGGGGCGAACACTGAAGCTTTCTTT. Protein sequence: CASGLVQGANTEAFF.

V gene TRBV5-6 combines with J gene TRBJ1-3, with D unclear. The CDR3 has 13 residues. The V end was cut by 2 bases, the J end by 2 bases, with 5 bases between. Germline loops: CDR1 SGHDT, CDR2 YYEEEE. The CDR3 DNA reads as TGTGCCAGCAGCTTAACAACTGGAAACACCATATATTTT. Translated: CASSLTTGNTIYF.

The chain combines TRBV3-1 (or the pseudogene TRBV3-2) with TRBJ1-4; D call uncertain. The V gene lost 4 bases and the J gene lost 0 bases, with 9 bases spanning the gap. There are 15 residues in the CDR3. Germline V gives CDR1 LGHDT, CDR2 YNNKEL (reference sequence). The CDR3 nucleotides are TGTGCCAGCAGCCCTCCCGTTGCAACTAATGAAAAACTGTTTTTT. Encoded protein: CASSPPVATNEKLFF.

The rearrangement uses TRBV5-1 and TRBJ1-3, with D hard to call. The CDR3 spans 12 residues. Between the trimmed V and J ends, which lost 6 bases and 4 bases, there was a span of 8 bases. Germline V gives CDR1 SGHRS, CDR2 YFSETQ. The CDR3 here is CASIGPGNTIYF. CDR3 bases: TGCGCCAGCATAGGGCCGGGAAACACCATATATTTT.

V gene TRBV5-1 combines with J gene TRBJ1-2, with D maybe TRBD1 (6 bases). V was cut by 0 bases and J by 6 bases, with 9 bases left in between. The CDR3 extends over 13 amino acids. Germline loops: CDR1 SGHRS, CDR2 YFSETQ. The CDR3 DNA follows: TGCGCCAGCAGCTTGGAGGGGGTCGATGGCTACACCTTC. Its translation: CASSLEGVDGYTF.

In its sample, this clone was seen once. This sequence joins TRBV21-1 and TRBJ2-7; the listed D gene, TRBD2, was not tested against the DNA. TRBV21-1 is tagged as a pseudogene. This CDR3 has 17 amino acids. The CDR3 DNA reads TGTGCCAGCAGCAAAGGATGGGGGGTTGATGGGGTCTACGAGCAGTACTTC. Translation gives CASSKGWGVDGVYEQYF.

The rearrangement joins TRBV5-1 to TRBJ1-2; 7 positions match TRBD1. The germline V gene has CDR1 SGHRS and CDR2 YFSETQ. The J segment lost 2 bases and the V segment lost 4 bases, leaving 2 bases of the junction unmatched. This CDR3 has 13 residues. In DNA form, the CDR3 reads TGCGCCAGCAGCAAGGGACAGAACTATGGCTACACCTTC. Its translation: CASSKGQNYGYTF.

The V call is TRBV5-1, the J call TRBJ2-2, with 7 nucleotides matching TRBD1. V was clipped by 3 bases and J by 0 bases; unmatched bases: 2. CDR3 size: 15 residues. Germline V CDR1 and CDR2: SGHRS, YFSETQ. The CDR3 loop reads CASSSGQTNTGELFF. DNA for the CDR3: TGCGCCAGCAGCTCGGGACAGACGAACACCGGGGAGCTGTTTTTT. The full variable domain, completed using reference TRBV5-1 and TRBJ2-2, is KAGVTQTPRYLIKTRGQQVTLSCSPISGHRSVSWYQQTPGQGLQFLFEYFSETQRNKGNFPGRFSGRQFSNSRSEMNVSTLELGDSALYLCASSSGQTNTGELFFGEGSRLTVL.

This clone occurred once. The chain combines TRBV27 with TRBJ2-5; no definite D call. Trimming removed 3 bases at V and 5 bases at J, with 10 bases between. Germline loops: CDR1 MNHEY, CDR2 SMNVEV (reference sequence). CDR3 size: 13 residues. In DNA form, the CDR3 reads TGTGCCAGCAGTTTTGACGAAGGGGAGACCCAGTACTTC. This encodes CASSFDEGETQYF.

The chain is built from TRBV7-9 and TRBJ1-2; D remains ambiguous. Deletions cut 1 base from V and 4 bases from J, with 10 bases between. Per the germline V gene, CDR1 is SEHNR and CDR2 is FQNEAQ (reference sequence). The CDR3 is made up of 14 amino acids. This chain's CDR3 is CASSLDTTPYGYTF. CDR3 DNA sequence: TGTGCCAGCAGCTTAGACACTACACCCTATGGCTACACCTTC.

This sequence joins TRBV19 and TRBJ2-1; 9 nucleotides match TRBD2. The CDR3 is 15 residues long. V lost 5 bases and J lost 2; bases outside the gene matches: 4. In germline, CDR1 is LNHDA, CDR2 SQIVND (reference sequence). The CDR3 sequence is CASSHGGGAYNEQFF. CDR3 nucleotides: TGTGCCAGTAGTCATGGCGGGGGGGCCTACAATGAGCAGTTCTTC.

The chain couples TRBV9 to TRBJ2-6; perhaps TRBD1 as D (6 bases). Trimming pared 3 bases from V and 3 bases from J, leaving 22 bases between. The CDR3 covers 19 residues. CDR1 and CDR2 from the germline V gene are SGDLS and YYNGEE. The CDR3 region has the DNA TGTGCCAGCAGCGCATCCAGGGGACACCCCGGCTATGGGGCCAACGTCCTGACTTTC. Residues: CASSASRGHPGYGANVLTF.

This chain links TRBV28 with TRBJ2-1, with 11 bases matching TRBD2. Germline trimming cut 5 bases from V and 6 bases from J; bases unmatched to any gene: 3. The CDR3 is 14 amino acids. CDR1 and CDR2 from the germline V gene are MDHEN and SYDVKM. CDR3 in amino acids: CASSNSGRANEQFF. The CDR3 DNA reads TGTGCCAGCAGTAATAGCGGGAGGGCCAATGAGCAGTTCTTC.

This clone was found once. This chain connects TRBV25-1 to TRBJ2-7, with D hard to call. This CDR3 contains 12 residues. Looked up from germline, CDR1 is MGHDK and CDR2 is SYGVNS. The V and J ends lost 4 bases and 4 bases respectively, with 8 bases between them. The CDR3 loop is CASSGGNYEQYF. The CDR3 DNA reads TGTGCCAGCAGTGGTGGGAATTACGAGCAGTACTTC.